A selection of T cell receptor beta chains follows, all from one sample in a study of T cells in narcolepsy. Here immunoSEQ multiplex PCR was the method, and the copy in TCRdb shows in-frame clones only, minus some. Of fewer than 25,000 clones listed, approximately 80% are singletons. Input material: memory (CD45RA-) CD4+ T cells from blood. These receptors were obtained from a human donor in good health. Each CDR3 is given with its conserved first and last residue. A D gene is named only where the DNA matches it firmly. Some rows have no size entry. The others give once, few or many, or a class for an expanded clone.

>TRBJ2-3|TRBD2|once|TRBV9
CASSARLAGGVDTQYF
TGTGCCAGCAGCGCCCGACTAGCGGGGGGGGTAGATACGCAGTATTTT
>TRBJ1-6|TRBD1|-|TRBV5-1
CASSPLPGQGNSPLHF
TGCGCCAGCAGCCCGCTACCGGGACAGGGAAATTCACCCCTCCACTTT
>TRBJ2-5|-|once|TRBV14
CASSQTRRLETQYF
TGTGCCAGCAGCCAGACACGCCGACTAGAGACCCAGTACTTC
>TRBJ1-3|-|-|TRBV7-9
CASSPNRASGNTIYF
TGTGCCAGCAGCCCGAACCGAGCCTCTGGAAACACCATATATTTT
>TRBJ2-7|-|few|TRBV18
CASSPRGYEQYF
TGTGCCAGCTCACCTAGGGGGTACGAGCAGTACTTC
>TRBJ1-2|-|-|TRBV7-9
CASSYWGRPGEYGYTF
TGTGCCAGCAGCTATTGGGGCCGGCCTGGAGAATATGGCTACACCTTC
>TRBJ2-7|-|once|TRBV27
CASSLVGGYEQYF
TGTGCCAGCAGTTTAGTCGGGGGATACGAGCAGTACTTC
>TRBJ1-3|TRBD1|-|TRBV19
CATTSGTARGLGNTIYF
TGTGCCACCACCTCGGGGACAGCCCGGGGCCTCGGAAACACCATATATTTT
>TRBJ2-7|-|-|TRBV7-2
CASSLSQLGEQYF
TGTGCCAGCAGCTTGTCCCAGTTGGGGGAGCAGTACTTC
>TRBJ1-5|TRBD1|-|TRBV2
CASEGQGGGNQPQHF
TGTGCCAGCGAGGGACAGGGTGGTGGGAATCAGCCCCAGCATTTT
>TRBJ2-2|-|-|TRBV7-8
CASSLQRGGLRAGELFF
TGTGCCAGCAGCTTGCAACGGGGAGGCTTACGGGCCGGGGAGCTGTTTTTT
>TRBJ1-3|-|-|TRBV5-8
CASSLDPDSGNTIYF
TGTGCCAGCAGCTTGGACCCGGACAGCGGAAACACCATATATTTT
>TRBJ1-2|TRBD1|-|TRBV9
CASSARTGGGNYGYTF
TGTGCCAGCAGCGCACGGACAGGGGGCGGTAACTATGGCTACACCTTC
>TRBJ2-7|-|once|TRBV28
CASSSLGRGRGSYEQYF
TGTGCCAGCAGTTCTCTAGGGAGGGGCAGGGGAAGCTACGAGCAGTACTTC
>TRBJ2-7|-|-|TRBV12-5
CASSQSSYEQYF
TGTGCTAGTTCACAGAGCTCCTACGAGCAGTACTTC
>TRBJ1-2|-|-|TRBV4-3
CASSQERSTRTGYTF
TGCGCCAGCAGCCAAGAAAGGAGCACCCGAACCGGCTACACCTTC
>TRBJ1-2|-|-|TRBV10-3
CAISESRTVNYGYTF
TGTGCCATCAGCGAAAGTAGGACAGTGAACTATGGCTACACCTTC
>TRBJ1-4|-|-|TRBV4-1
CASSQEFESAGLGEKLFF
TGCGCCAGCAGCCAAGAGTTCGAGTCGGCGGGCCTAGGGGAAAAACTGTTTTTT